These 31 T cell receptor beta chains came from one sample sequenced in a study of cytomegalovirus exposure and HLA in healthy donors. Method: immunoSEQ multiplex PCR; TCRdb's copy keeps in-frame clones and lacks some. Of 250,000 to 300,000 clones in the sample, about 86% were seen once. What was sequenced was PBMCs. These receptors all stem from a young woman in good health and CMV-seronegative.

The chain carries TRBV19 and TRBJ1-3; possibly TRBD1 for D (5 bases). Trimming removed 5 bases from V and 0 bases from J, with 11 bases in between. Germline V gene sequence: CDR1 LNHDA, CDR2 SQIVND (reference sequence). CDR3 length: 15 amino acids. CDR3 bases: TGTGCCAGTAGTTCAACAGGCCGCTCTGGAAACACCATATATTTT. It codes for CASSSTGRSGNTIYF.

The gene calls are TRBV13 and TRBJ2-7, with TRBD1 as a possible D gene (6 bases). Trimming cost V 5 bases and J 0 bases, with 8 bases left between them. This CDR3 region has 13 residues. CDR1 is PRHDT and CDR2 is FYEKMQ in the germline V gene (reference sequence). Here the CDR3 reads CASSRQVSYEQYF. The CDR3 nucleotides read TGTGCCAGCAGCCGACAGGTCTCCTACGAGCAGTACTTC.

The chain employs TRBV28 and TRBJ1-2; 7 bases are a match to TRBD1. The germline V gene has CDR1 MDHEN and CDR2 SYDVKM. V was clipped by 6 bases and J by 4 bases; unmatched bases: 14. The CDR3 totals 16 residues. CDR3 in amino acids: CASRSGGGGRGYGYTF. CDR3 in DNA: TGTGCCAGCAGATCCGGTGGAGGGGGCAGGGGCTATGGCTACACCTTC.

V and J are TRBV7-6 and TRBJ2-7, with D possibly being TRBD2 (6 bases). This CDR3 contains 15 residues. V dropped 5 bases and J dropped 2 bases, with 16 bases sitting between them. Germline V gene data show CDR1 as SGHVS and CDR2 as FNYEAQ. The CDR3 region is CASSAGDLKAYEQYF. Here the CDR3 DNA reads TGTGCCAGCAGCGCCGGGGACTTAAAAGCCTACGAGCAGTACTTC.

Only one count was recorded for this clone. The chain recombines TRBV7-9 with TRBJ2-1, with 8 bases aligning to TRBD2. V was clipped by 4 bases and J by 15 bases; unmatched bases: 5. Germline CDR1 is SEHNR and CDR2 is FQNEAQ (reference sequence). The CDR3 is 11 residues long. CDR3 region: CASSSGTRLFF. As DNA, the CDR3 is TGTGCCAGCAGCTCCGGGACTAGACTGTTCTTC.

V and J are TRBV6-5 and TRBJ1-6; D is unclear. The CDR3 contains 15 residues. Germline values: CDR1 MNHEY, CDR2 SVGAGI. The V and J ends lost 8 bases and 10 bases respectively, with 21 bases between them. CDR3 coding DNA: TGTGCCAGCTTCCCCCTTATGGAGGGAGGATCACCCCTCCACTTT. Translating gives CASFPLMEGGSPLHF.

The gene calls are TRBV7-9 and TRBJ2-5; perhaps TRBD1 as D (6 bases). Trimming pared 0 bases from V and 4 bases from J, leaving 9 bases between. The germline gives CDR1 SEHNR, CDR2 FQNEAQ (reference sequence). This CDR3 is 14 amino acids long. This CDR3 is CASSLARGGETQYF. DNA of the CDR3: TGTGCCAGCAGCTTAGCCAGGGGTGGAGAGACCCAGTACTTC.

The chain employs TRBV11-2 and TRBJ2-1; D unresolved. With 1 base removed from V and 7 bases from J, the gap between germline ends came to 17 bases. CDR3 length: 16 residues. Germline assignment: CDR1 SGHAT and CDR2 FQNNGV. The CDR3, as DNA: TGTGCCAGCAGCTTAGCAATCCCACAGCTCGGAAATGAGCAGTTCTTC. This translates into CASSLAIPQLGNEQFF.

The gene calls are TRBV10-3 and TRBJ2-7; 7 positions match TRBD1. J was trimmed by 1 base and V by 2 bases; bases with no gene match: 8. Germline-derived CDR1 and CDR2 are ENHRY and SYGVKD. The CDR3 has 16 residues. The CDR3 loop is CAISERGQLNSYEQYF. The CDR3 bases are TGTGCCATCAGTGAGAGGGGACAGTTAAATTCCTACGAGCAGTACTTC.

This clone occurred once. The genes are TRBV27 and TRBJ2-1, with TRBD2 matching over 14 bases. Germline-derived CDR1 and CDR2 are MNHEY and SMNVEV (reference sequence). This CDR3 region has 20 residues. The trim removed 5 bases at V and 2 bases at J, leaving 14 bases unmatched. The CDR3 DNA follows: TGTGCCAGCAGTCGCCCTTCGTTGGGGGGACTAGCGGGAGCCTACAATGAGCAGTTCTTC. Its translation is CASSRPSLGGLAGAYNEQFF.

This chain connects TRBV28 to TRBJ2-5, with D perhaps TRBD1 (5 bases). The CDR3 runs 15 residues. Trimming removed 0 bases from V and 4 bases from J, with 12 bases in between. Germline CDR1 reads MDHEN; CDR2 reads SYDVKM. CDR3 DNA sequence: TGTGCCAGCAGTTTATGGCAGGGTGGTGGAGAGACCCAGTACTTC. It translates to CASSLWQGGGETQYF.

The rearrangement uses TRBV30 and TRBJ2-6; no firm D call. CDR1 and CDR2 (germline): GTSNPN, SVGIG (reference sequence). Deletions cut 5 bases from V and 5 bases from J, with 22 bases between. The CDR3 sequence is 17 residues long. The CDR3 DNA is TGTGCCTGGTATTCGCTGCGTTATAACAGTCGGGCCAACGTCCTGACTTTC. This translates into CAWYSLRYNSRANVLTF.

V and J are TRBV5-4 and TRBJ1-1; D is undetermined. Germline CDR1 and CDR2: SGHNT and YYREEE (reference sequence). The germline V and J ends were trimmed by 8 bases and 1 base, with 15 bases remaining between them. There are 14 residues in the CDR3. In nucleotides, the CDR3 is TGTGCCAGTGCGACCCTGGGGAGGAACACTGAAGCTTTCTTT. Residues: CASATLGRNTEAFF. Together with reference TRBV5-4 and TRBJ1-1, the CDR3 gives the full variable domain: ETGVTQSPTHLIKTRGQQVTLRCSSQSGHNTVSWYQQALGQGPQFIFQYYREEENGRGNFPPRFSGLQFPNYSSELNVNALELDDSALYLCASATLGRNTEAFFGQGTRLTVV.

The chain employs TRBV4-1 and TRBJ2-1; TRBD2 matches 10 bases. Looked up from germline, CDR1 is MGHRA and CDR2 is YSYEKL. The junction had 8 bases not matched to a gene; V was cut back by 0 bases and J by 9 bases. The CDR3 is 16 residues long. Here the CDR3 DNA reads TGCGCCAGCAGCCAAGATCCAGCTAGCGGGAGAGTTGAGCAGTTCTTC. As protein: CASSQDPASGRVEQFF.

The chain is built from TRBV29-1 and TRBJ1-2; 8 nucleotides match TRBD1. The CDR3 loop spans 13 amino acids. With V trimmed by 5 bases and J by 7 bases, 9 bases remained unmatched. Looked up from germline, CDR1 is SQVTM and CDR2 is ANQGSEA. CDR3 DNA sequence: TGCAGCGTTCCCCACGGACAGGGTAGTGGCTACACCTTC. Residues: CSVPHGQGSGYTF.

CDR3 amino acids: CSVEGFRGTGKGEQYF. The DNA of the CDR3 is TGCAGCGTTGAAGGATTTCGGGGCACAGGGAAGGGTGAGCAGTACTTC. The gene calls are TRBV29-1 and TRBJ2-7; tentative D call: TRBD1 (6 bases). The V gene's germline CDR1 is SQVTM and CDR2 ANQGSEA. Trimming shortened V by 1 base and J by 7 bases, and 23 bases separated the two germline ends. The CDR3 has 16 amino acids.

The CDR3 sequence: CASSFSAGAYTGELFF. In DNA form, the CDR3 reads TGTGCCAGCAGTTTTAGTGCGGGGGCGTACACCGGGGAGCTGTTTTTT. The rearrangement uses TRBV27 and TRBJ2-2; weak D call: TRBD2 (7 bases). This CDR3 is built from 16 residues. CDR1 MNHEY and CDR2 SMNVEV come from the germline V gene (reference sequence). Trimming shortened V by 3 bases and J by 3 bases, and 14 bases separated the two germline ends.

The sample holds one count of this clone. The gene calls are TRBV27 and TRBJ1-2; 7 bases are shared with TRBD1. The CDR3 runs to 15 residues. Unmatched junction bases numbered 7, after V lost 6 bases and J lost 0 bases. Germline lookup yields CDR1 MNHEY and CDR2 SMNVEV (reference sequence). CDR3 coding DNA: TGTGCCAGCAGACCTAGGGGGCGGACTAACTATGGCTACACCTTC. It yields the protein CASRPRGRTNYGYTF.

The rearrangement joins TRBV2 to TRBJ1-4; D possibly corresponds to TRBD1 (5 bases). Trimming removed 3 bases from V and 6 bases from J, with 14 bases in between. The CDR3 totals 15 residues. The germline V gene encodes CDR1 SNHLY and CDR2 FYNNEI. The CDR3 DNA is TGTGCCAGCAGTGAGGGTGGGAGGGGAGATGAAAAACTGTTTTTT. Translation: CASSEGGRGDEKLFF.

This clone occurred once. The V gene is TRBV29-1, the J gene TRBJ2-5; the match to TRBD1 covers 8 bases. CDR3 length: 12 residues. With 7 bases clipped from V and 5 bases from J, the junction kept 6 bases outside the gene matches. Germline V gives CDR1 SQVTM, CDR2 ANQGSEA. CDR3 DNA sequence: TGCAGCGAGAAGACAGGGGTCGAGACCCAGTACTTC. It encodes CSEKTGVETQYF.

Only a few counts were recorded for this clone. The gene calls are TRBV29-1 and TRBJ1-2; 7 bases are shared with TRBD1. CDR3 length equals 12 residues. Germline V gives CDR1 SQVTM, CDR2 ANQGSEA. The V segment lost 8 bases and the J segment 5 bases; nucleotides outside the gene matches: 8. In DNA form, the CDR3 reads TGCAGCTCCAATCAGGGGGATTATGGCTACACCTTC. It encodes CSSNQGDYGYTF.

The V gene is TRBV14, the J gene TRBJ2-4, with D maybe TRBD1 (5 bases). The V end was cut by 4 bases, the J end by 4 bases, with 14 bases between. The CDR3 has 15 residues. Germline assignment: CDR1 SGHDN and CDR2 FVKESK. The CDR3 loop reads CASSPGYKGKNIQYF. The CDR3 DNA is TGTGCCAGCAGCCCAGGGTATAAGGGTAAAAACATTCAGTACTTC.

This chain connects TRBV6-5 to TRBJ1-2; TRBD1 matches at 9 bases. This CDR3 contains 15 residues. Germline V lookup: CDR1 MNHEY, CDR2 SVGAGI. With 6 bases clipped from V and 2 bases from J, the junction kept 7 bases outside the gene matches. CDR3 amino acids: CASSLGTGRNYGYTF. The CDR3 coding sequence is TGTGCCAGCAGCCTTGGGACAGGGAGAAACTATGGCTACACCTTC.

The V call is TRBV7-2, the J call TRBJ1-1, with D unresolved. The V gene lost 6 bases and the J gene lost 0 bases, with 11 bases spanning the gap. CDR3 length: 14 amino acids. The V gene's germline CDR1 is SGHTA and CDR2 FQGNSA. The DNA of the CDR3 is TGTGCCAGCAGTCGCGACTCCATGAACACTGAAGCTTTCTTT. This codes for CASSRDSMNTEAFF.

This chain joins TRBV27 and TRBJ2-7; D is possibly TRBD2 (5 bases). Germline values: CDR1 MNHEY, CDR2 SMNVEV (reference sequence). Trimming removed 6 bases at V and 6 bases at J, with 15 bases between. The CDR3 has 13 amino acids. The CDR3 is CASRSSFFGEQYF. The CDR3 region has the DNA TGTGCCAGCAGGTCTAGCTTCTTCGGCGAGCAGTACTTC.

This chain connects TRBV13 to TRBJ2-1; 7 bases line up with TRBD2. Germline V gene lookup returns CDR1 PRHDT and CDR2 FYEKMQ (reference sequence). Trimming cost V 5 bases and J 6 bases; bases outside gene matches: 13. The CDR3 runs 16 residues. CDR3 DNA sequence: TGTGCCAGCAGCCGAAACCTGGGCGGGAGAGGCAATGAGCAGTTCTTC. It codes for CASSRNLGGRGNEQFF.

The CDR3 nucleotides read TGTGCCAGCAGCCCAAGGAGGGAAGGGCAGGACATTCAGTACTTC. Translating gives CASSPRREGQDIQYF. The chain joins TRBV6-5 to TRBJ2-4; perhaps TRBD2 as D (6 bases). CDR1 is MNHEY and CDR2 is SVGAGI in the germline V gene. Trimming removed 6 bases from V and 8 bases from J, with 20 bases in between. This CDR3 has 15 residues.

DNA for the CDR3: TGTGCCAGCTTATCTCTACAGGGAGGGCACACTGAAGCTTTCTTT. Residues: CASLSLQGGHTEAFF. This rearrangement joins TRBV27 to TRBJ1-1; weak D call: TRBD1 (6 bases). The CDR3 contains 15 residues. The germline V gene has CDR1 MNHEY and CDR2 SMNVEV (reference sequence). The V and J ends lost 8 bases and 3 bases respectively, with 19 bases between them.

V gene TRBV7-8 combines with J gene TRBJ1-3; no clear D. Germline loops: CDR1 SGHVS, CDR2 FQNEAQ. Between the trimmed V and J ends, which lost 5 bases and 2 bases, there was a span of 10 bases. The CDR3 has 14 residues. CDR3 nucleotide sequence: TGTGCCAGCAGCCCCCGCGGGGCTGGAAACACCATATATTTT. Protein product: CASSPRGAGNTIYF.

This clone was recorded at least ten times. V and J are TRBV18 and TRBJ2-7, with unresolved D. This CDR3 has 15 residues. The germline V gene has CDR1 KGHSH and CDR2 LQKENI. The V gene lost 0 bases and the J gene lost 0 bases, with 9 bases spanning the gap. The CDR3 DNA reads TGTGCCAGCTCACCACCGGGCTCACGCTCCTACGAGCAGTACTTC. This gives the protein CASSPPGSRSYEQYF.

This sequence joins TRBV15 and TRBJ2-1; perhaps TRBD2 as D (5 bases). V gave up 3 bases and J gave up 4 bases, with 16 bases separating them. CDR3 length: 16 residues. The germline V gene has CDR1 LNHNV and CDR2 YYDKDF (reference sequence). The CDR3 DNA is TGTGCCACCAGCAGGGGTACCGGGAATTCTTACAATGAGCAGTTCTTC. Protein product: CATSRGTGNSYNEQFF.